A selection of T cell receptor beta chains follows, all from one sample in a study of cytomegalovirus exposure and HLA in healthy donors. Sequenced by immunoSEQ multiplex PCR; TCRdb stores in-frame clones only, minus some. The data hold under 95,000 clones, with less than 10% observed a single time. Specimen: PBMCs. The receptor source for this set is a man aged 50-60 years in good health and CMV-seronegative. The CDR3 runs from the conserved cysteine through the conserved F or W. A D gene is named only where the DNA matches it firmly. The size entry is marked missing in some rows and otherwise reads once, few, many or a size class.

TRBV25-1,TRBJ1-4,.,.,TGTGCCAGCAGTGAATCCAATAATGAAAAACTGTTTTTT,CASSESNNEKLFF
TRBV18,TRBJ2-3,TRBD2,.,TGTGCCAGCTCACCAACGGCTAGCGGGAGTAAAGATACGCAGTATTTT,CASSPTASGSKDTQYF
TRBV5-1,TRBJ2-1,TRBD2,.,TGCGCCAGCAGTATGACTAGCGGCTCATACAATGAGCAGTTCTTC,CASSMTSGSYNEQFF
TRBV7-2,TRBJ2-7,TRBD1,few,TGTGCCAGCAGCGCCGACAGGGGACGCTACGAGCAGTACTTC,CASSADRGRYEQYF
TRBV9,TRBJ1-1,.,few,TGTGCCAGCAGCGCAACAGGATACAACACTGAAGCTTTCTTT,CASSATGYNTEAFF
TRBV30,TRBJ2-2,TRBD2,few,TGTGCCTGCGCTATTATGCCGGGACTAGCGGAGGCCGAACACCGGGGAGCTGTTTTT,CACAIMPGLAEAEHRGAVF
TRBV28,TRBJ2-7,TRBD1,few,TGTGCCAGCAGTTTATCTCTCGGACAGGGGGACGTAATCTACGAGCAGTACTTC,CASSLSLGQGDVIYEQYF
TRBV11-2,TRBJ2-1,TRBD2,few,TGTGCCAGCAGCAAAAGGACTAGCGGGCCCCTTAACTCCTACAATGAGCAGTTCTTC,CASSKRTSGPLNSYNEQFF
TRBV4-3,TRBJ2-5,TRBD2,few,TGCGCCAGCAGCCAAGATTTTGGGACTAGCACTAGAGAGACCCAGTACTTC,CASSQDFGTSTRETQYF
TRBV4-2,TRBJ1-1,.,few,TGTGCCAGCAGCCAAGATTGGGGCCTGAACACTGAAGCTTTCTTT,CASSQDWGLNTEAFF
TRBV21-1,TRBJ2-7,.,few,TGTGCCAGCAGCAAAGGCCCGGGGACTCAGAGCTCCTACGAGCAGTACTTC,CASSKGPGTQSSYEQYF
TRBV5-1,TRBJ2-7,.,.,TGCGCCAGCACCTTGGGGGGCGGACAGAACTACGAGCAGTACTTC,CASTLGGGQNYEQYF
TRBV7-4,TRBJ1-3,TRBD1,.,TGTGCCAGCAGCCTAACAGGGGTAAGAGACACCATATATTTT,CASSLTGVRDTIYF
TRBV5-4,TRBJ2-5,TRBD2,few,TGTGCCAGCAGCTTGTACTCGGCGGGAGGGGGGGAGACCCAGTACTTC,CASSLYSAGGGETQYF
TRBV27,TRBJ2-5,TRBD2,.,TGTGCCAGCAGTCCGAGGACTAGCGGGGGAGGAGAGACCCAGTACTTC,CASSPRTSGGGETQYF
TRBV28,TRBJ2-1,TRBD1,few,TGTGCCAGCAGATCTCCGGGACAGGAAGTTTTCGGCGAGCAGTTCTTC,CASRSPGQEVFGEQFF
TRBV7-6,TRBJ1-1,.,.,TGTGCCAGCAGCTTAGTTCCCACAGACCAAATCGGCACTGAAGCTTTCTTT,CASSLVPTDQIGTEAFF
TRBV7-3,TRBJ2-4,TRBD1,few,TGTGCCAGCAGCAAGACAGGGGGGGCGCGGGACATTCAGTACTTC,CASSKTGGARDIQYF
TRBV5-5,TRBJ2-2,.,.,TGTGCCAGCAGCTCTCGACAGAACACCGGGGAGCTGTTTTTT,CASSSRQNTGELFF
TRBV10-3,TRBJ1-2,.,few,TGTGCCATCAGTGAGTCTGGGGGAGCGGGATATGGCTACACCTTT,CAISESGGAGYGYTF
TRBV28,TRBJ1-2,TRBD1,.,TGTGCCAGCAGTTTAGTTGACAGGGTCGAGGGCTACACCTTC,CASSLVDRVEGYTF
TRBV29-1,TRBJ2-3,TRBD2,.,TGCAGCGTCCGGACTAGTGGCACAGATACGCAGTATTTT,CSVRTSGTDTQYF
TRBV6-1,TRBJ1-1,.,few,TGTGCCAGCAGTGAACAGGTTAATGAAGCTTTCTTT,CASSEQVNEAFF
TRBV4-3,TRBJ2-3,.,few,TGCGCCAGCAGCCAAGATAGGAGTGCAGATACGCAGTATTTT,CASSQDRSADTQYF
TRBV25-1,TRBJ2-1,TRBD1,many,TGTGCCAGCGCCCTTGGGACAGATTACAATGAGCAGTTCTTC,CASALGTDYNEQFF
TRBV7-2,TRBJ2-1,TRBD2,.,TGTGCCAGTTCCGGGACTAGCGGTCACAATGAGCAGTTCTTC,CASSGTSGHNEQFF
TRBV10-3,TRBJ2-7,TRBD2,few,TGTGCCGCGAGGGAGGGCACCTCCTACGAGCAGTACTTC,CAAREGTSYEQYF
TRBV10-3,TRBJ2-3,TRBD2,.,TGTGCCATCAGGTCCGGGACTAGCGATTGGAGAGATACGCAGTATTTT,CAIRSGTSDWRDTQYF
TRBV6-5,TRBJ1-1,TRBD1,.,TGTGCCAGCAGATATCAGGACAGGGAGTTGACTGAAGCTTTCTTT,CASRYQDRELTEAFF
TRBV5-1,TRBJ1-4,.,.,TGCGCCAGCAGTAAGGACTCAGCCCTATCAACTAATGAAAAACTGTTTTTT,CASSKDSALSTNEKLFF
TRBV10-3,TRBJ2-7,.,.,TGTGCCATCAGTGAAAGCCGGACGACAGAAGAGCAGTACTTC,CAISESRTTEEQYF
TRBV28,TRBJ1-2,.,.,TGTGCCAGCAGTTCGGACAGAGGGATCTATGGCTACACCTTC,CASSSDRGIYGYTF
TRBV6-5,TRBJ1-2,TRBD1,.,TGTGCCAGCATTCCGGGACAGGGGGACTATGGCTACACCTTC,CASIPGQGDYGYTF
TRBV10-2,TRBJ2-7,TRBD2,few,TGCGCCAGCAGCGATCTAGCGGAGGTCTCCTTCTACGAGCAGTACTTC,CASSDLAEVSFYEQYF
TRBV6-1,TRBJ1-2,.,few,TGTGCCAGCAGTGCCACGGACAGCTTAGGTGGCTACACCTTC,CASSATDSLGGYTF
TRBV6-1,TRBJ1-5,.,.,TGTGCCAGCAGTGCTCAGGGAACCAAAAAGACCCAGCATTTT,CASSAQGTKKTQHF
TRBV7-3,TRBJ1-3,TRBD1,few,TGTGCCAGCAGCTTTATAACTTCTCCGGGGTGTTCCGGGACAGGGGAGTACACCATATATTTT,CASSFITSPGCSGTGEYTIYF
TRBV25-1,TRBJ2-7,TRBD2,.,TGTGCCAGCAGCGCGGGGGGGGGCGGTGAGCAGTACTTC,CASSAGGGGEQYF
TRBV18,TRBJ1-1,TRBD1,.,TGTGCCAGCTCGCGACAGGGGCGGGACACTGAAGCTTTCTTT,CASSRQGRDTEAFF
TRBV6-1,TRBJ1-3,.,few,TGTGCCAGCAGTGCGCGCCCATTAGGAAACACCATATATTTT,CASSARPLGNTIYF
TRBV7-6,TRBJ2-2,.,few,TGTGCCAGCAGCAGGGAGGTGGCAGGGACCACCGGGGGGCTGTTTTTT,CASSREVAGTTGGLFF
TRBV16,TRBJ1-5,.,few,TGTGCCAGCAGCCAGGTGGGCAGTCATCAGCCCCAGCATTTT,CASSQVGSHQPQHF
TRBV18,TRBJ2-3,TRBD2,.,TGTGCCAGCTCACCGGGACTAGTAGGAGATACGCAGTATTTT,CASSPGLVGDTQYF
TRBV7-6,TRBJ1-2,.,.,TGTGCCAGCAGCTTAGCCCGAGGTGTTGGCTACACCTTC,CASSLARGVGYTF
TRBV4-1,TRBJ2-7,.,few,TGCGCCAGCAGCCAAGAAGAACCGGGGGTAATCCAGTACGAGCAGTACTTC,CASSQEEPGVIQYEQYF
TRBV20-1,TRBJ1-2,TRBD1,.,TGCAGTGACAACAGGGGACATGGCTACACCTTC,CSDNRGHGYTF
TRBV7-2,TRBJ2-1,.,.,TGTGCCAGCAGCTTATTTAGCGGAGTAGGGGCTTACAATGAGCAGTTCTTC,CASSLFSGVGAYNEQFF
TRBV1,TRBJ2-7,.,.,TGCACCAGCAGCAAACGAAGCCGGGACAGGGGGCGCGAGCAGTACTTC,CTSSKRSRDRGREQYF
TRBV2,TRBJ2-2,TRBD2,.,TGTGCCAGCACTAGCGGGGGGAGCAACACCGGGGAGCTGTTTTTT,CASTSGGSNTGELFF
TRBV6-5,TRBJ2-7,.,.,TGTGCCAGCAGTTTAGCGGAATTAAACTACGAGCAGTACTTC,CASSLAELNYEQYF
TRBV23-1,TRBJ2-7,TRBD1,.,TGCGCCAGCAAGACAGGGAACTCCTACGAGCAGTACTTC,CASKTGNSYEQYF
TRBV27,TRBJ2-7,TRBD2,.,TGTGCCAGCAGTCCGCACCTCCGGACTAGCGGGACCTACGAGCAGTACTTC,CASSPHLRTSGTYEQYF
TRBV7-9,TRBJ1-1,TRBD1,.,TGTGCCAGCAGCTGGCCCCCGACAGGGGGAAACACTGAAGCTTTCTTT,CASSWPPTGGNTEAFF
TRBV2,TRBJ2-1,.,few,TGTGCCAGCAGTGCAGGAAGGGGCCATGAGCAGTTCTTC,CASSAGRGHEQFF
TRBV28,TRBJ1-2,TRBD1,.,TGTGCCAGCAGTGGGGGACAGGCGTATGGCTACCCCTTC,CASSGGQAYGYPF
TRBV6-1,TRBJ2-1,TRBD1,few,TGTGCCAGCAATCTACGACAGGGTGGCTACAATGAGCAGTTCTTC,CASNLRQGGYNEQFF
TRBV19,TRBJ2-5,.,few,TGTGCCAGTATGAAGGGGATCGGAGAGACCCAGTACTTC,CASMKGIGETQYF